This T cell receptor beta chain was recorded in a study of CXCR3-negative and CXCR3-positive naive CD8 T cells. Libraries were UMI-labeled 5' RACE TRB cDNA. Using the 5' RACE reads, TCRdb records one entry per CDR3 protein without DNA. The sample data list under 70,000 distinct CDR3 sequences. Germline V CDR1 and CDR2: GTSNPN, SVGIG (reference sequence). This CDR3 is built from 14 residues. This TCR was sampled from a human donor in good health. Some clones in this sample may be carry-over from other donors' samples. The sequencing input was memory CD8+ T cells from blood. This chain uses TRBV30 with TRBJ1-4; as DNA is missing, the TRBD1 call by TCRdb cannot be tested. The CDR3 here is CACSFDREVEKLFF. Full variable domain (rest looked up from reference TRBV30 and TRBJ1-4): SQTIHQWPATLVQPVGSPLSLECTVEGTSNPNLYWYRQAAGRGLQLLFYSVGIGQISSEVPQNLSASRPQDRQFILSSKKLLLSDSGFYLCACSFDREVEKLFFGSGTQLSVL.